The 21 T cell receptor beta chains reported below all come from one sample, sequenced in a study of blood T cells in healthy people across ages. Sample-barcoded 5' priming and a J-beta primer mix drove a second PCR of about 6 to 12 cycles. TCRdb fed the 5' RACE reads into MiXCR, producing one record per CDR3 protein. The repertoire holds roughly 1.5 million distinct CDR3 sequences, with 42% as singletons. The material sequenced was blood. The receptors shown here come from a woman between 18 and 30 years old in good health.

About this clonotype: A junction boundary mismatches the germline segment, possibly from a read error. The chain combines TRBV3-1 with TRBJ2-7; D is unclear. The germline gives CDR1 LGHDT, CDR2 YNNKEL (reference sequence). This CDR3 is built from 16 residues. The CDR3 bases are TGTGCCACCGGGTGTAGTTGGGCGGCCGGTTCCTACAAGCAGTACTTC. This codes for CATGCSWAAGSYKQYF.

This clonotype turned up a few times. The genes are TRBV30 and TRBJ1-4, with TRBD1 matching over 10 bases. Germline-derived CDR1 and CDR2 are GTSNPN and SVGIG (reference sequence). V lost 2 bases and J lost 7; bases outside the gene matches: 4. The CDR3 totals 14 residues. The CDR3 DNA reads TGTGCCTGGAGTCCGGGACAGGGGCCTGAAAAACTGTTTTTT. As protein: CAWSPGQGPEKLFF.

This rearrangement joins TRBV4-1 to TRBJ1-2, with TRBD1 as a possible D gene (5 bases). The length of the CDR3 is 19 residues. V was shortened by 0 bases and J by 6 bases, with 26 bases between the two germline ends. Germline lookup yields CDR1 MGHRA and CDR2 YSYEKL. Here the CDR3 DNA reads TGCGCCAGCAGCCAAGATGTGAGAAAGAATAGGGAAAAGGGGCATGGCTACACCTTC. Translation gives CASSQDVRKNREKGHGYTF.

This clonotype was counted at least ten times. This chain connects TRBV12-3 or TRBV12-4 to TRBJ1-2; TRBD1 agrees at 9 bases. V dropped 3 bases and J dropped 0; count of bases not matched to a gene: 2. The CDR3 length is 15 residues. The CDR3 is CASSLDRGANYGYTF. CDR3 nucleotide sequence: TGTGCCAGCAGTTTGGACAGGGGAGCTAACTATGGCTACACCTTC.

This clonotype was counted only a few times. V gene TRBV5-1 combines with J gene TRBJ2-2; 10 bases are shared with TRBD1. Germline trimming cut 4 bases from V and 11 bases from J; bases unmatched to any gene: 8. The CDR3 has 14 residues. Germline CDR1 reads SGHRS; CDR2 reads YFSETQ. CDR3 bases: TGCGCCAGCAGCAGCGGACAGGGGGGAGGAGAGCTGTTTTTT. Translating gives CASSSGQGGGELFF.

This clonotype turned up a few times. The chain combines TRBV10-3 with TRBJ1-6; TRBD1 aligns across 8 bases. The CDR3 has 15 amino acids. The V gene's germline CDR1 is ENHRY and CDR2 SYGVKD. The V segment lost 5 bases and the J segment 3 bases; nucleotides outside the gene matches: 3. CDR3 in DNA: TGTGCCATCAGTCTGACAGGGGACTATAATTCACCCCTCCACTTT. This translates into CAISLTGDYNSPLHF.

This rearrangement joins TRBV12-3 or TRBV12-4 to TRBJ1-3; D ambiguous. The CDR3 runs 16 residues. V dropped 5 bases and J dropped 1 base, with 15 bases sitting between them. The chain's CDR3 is CASSLDGDPSGNTIYF. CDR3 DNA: TGTGCCAGCAGTCTTGACGGAGATCCATCTGGAAACACCATATATTTT.

The CDR3 here is CASSLSHRGGFYNSPLHF. The CDR3 DNA sequence: TGTGCCAGCAGCTTATCTCACAGGGGAGGGTTCTATAATTCACCCCTCCACTTT. The chain joins TRBV7-9 to TRBJ1-6; 7 bases agree with TRBD1. The CDR3 contains 18 residues. Germline CDR1 is SEHNR and CDR2 is FQNEAQ (reference sequence). The J segment lost 3 bases and the V segment lost 2 bases, leaving 10 bases of the junction unmatched.

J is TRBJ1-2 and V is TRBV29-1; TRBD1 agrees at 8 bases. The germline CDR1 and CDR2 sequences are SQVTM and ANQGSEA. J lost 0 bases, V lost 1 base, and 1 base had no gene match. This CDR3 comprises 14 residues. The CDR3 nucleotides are TGCAGCGTTGAAGCGACAGGGGCTAACTATGGCTACACCTTC. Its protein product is CSVEATGANYGYTF.

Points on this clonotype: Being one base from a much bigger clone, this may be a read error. The CDR3 here is CSVEGGPSSYNEQYF. The CDR3 DNA sequence: TGCAGCGTTGAGGGCGGCCCAAGCTCCTACAATGAGCAGTACTTC. The J gene is TRBJ2-1, the V gene TRBV29-1, with unresolved D. TRBJ2-7 matches the DNA end more closely, so the J call is doubtful. Germline values: CDR1 SQVTM, CDR2 ANQGSEA. The CDR3 loop spans 15 amino acids.

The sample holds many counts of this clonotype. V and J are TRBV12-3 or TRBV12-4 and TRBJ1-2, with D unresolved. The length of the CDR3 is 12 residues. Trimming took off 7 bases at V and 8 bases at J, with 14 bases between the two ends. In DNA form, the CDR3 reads TGTGCCAGCACCCGCCCCCCCACAGGCTACACCTTC. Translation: CASTRPPTGYTF.

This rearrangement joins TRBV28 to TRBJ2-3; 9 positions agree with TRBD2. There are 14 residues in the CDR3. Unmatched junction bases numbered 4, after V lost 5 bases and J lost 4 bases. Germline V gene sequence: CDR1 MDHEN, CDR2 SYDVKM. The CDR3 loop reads CASSPREGPDTQYF. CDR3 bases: TGTGCCAGCAGTCCGCGGGAGGGCCCAGATACGCAGTATTTT.

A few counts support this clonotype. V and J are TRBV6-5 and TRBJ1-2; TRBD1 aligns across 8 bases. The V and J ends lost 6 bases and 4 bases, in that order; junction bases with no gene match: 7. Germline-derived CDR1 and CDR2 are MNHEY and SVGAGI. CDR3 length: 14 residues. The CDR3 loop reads CASSPDRDIYGYTF. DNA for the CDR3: TGTGCCAGCAGCCCGGACAGGGATATCTATGGCTACACCTTC.

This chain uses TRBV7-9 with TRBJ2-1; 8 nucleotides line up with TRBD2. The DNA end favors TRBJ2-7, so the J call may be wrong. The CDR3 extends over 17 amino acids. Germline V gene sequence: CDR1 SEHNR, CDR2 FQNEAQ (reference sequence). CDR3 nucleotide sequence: TGTGCCAGCAGACCCCAAGGCAGCGGGAGCTCCTACAATGAGCAGTACTTC. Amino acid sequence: CASRPQGSGSSYNEQYF.

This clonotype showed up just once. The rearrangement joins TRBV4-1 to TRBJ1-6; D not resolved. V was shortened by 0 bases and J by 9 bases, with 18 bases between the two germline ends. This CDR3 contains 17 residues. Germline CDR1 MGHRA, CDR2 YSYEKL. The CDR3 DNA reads TGCGCCAGCAGCCAAGACGGGGAATGGGGAGTAAGTTCACCCCTCCACTTT. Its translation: CASSQDGEWGVSSPLHF.

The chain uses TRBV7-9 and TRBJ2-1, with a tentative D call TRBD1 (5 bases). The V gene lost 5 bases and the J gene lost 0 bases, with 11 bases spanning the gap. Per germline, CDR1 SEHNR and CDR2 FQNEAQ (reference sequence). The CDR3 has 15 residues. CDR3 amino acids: CASSHATASYNEQFF. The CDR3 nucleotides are TGTGCCAGCAGCCATGCGACAGCCTCCTACAATGAGCAGTTCTTC.

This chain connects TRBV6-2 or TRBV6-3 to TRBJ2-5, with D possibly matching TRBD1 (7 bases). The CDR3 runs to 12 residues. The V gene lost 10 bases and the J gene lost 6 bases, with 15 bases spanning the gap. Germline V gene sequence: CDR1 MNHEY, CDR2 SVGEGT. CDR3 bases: TGTGCCACTGGAGGGGGCGCCCAGACCCAGTACTTC. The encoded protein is CATGGGAQTQYF.

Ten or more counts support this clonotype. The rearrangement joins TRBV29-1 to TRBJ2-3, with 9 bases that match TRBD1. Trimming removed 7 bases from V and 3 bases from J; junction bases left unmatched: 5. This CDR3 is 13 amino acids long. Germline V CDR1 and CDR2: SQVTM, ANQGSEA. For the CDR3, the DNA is TGCAGCGGACGACAGGGGGGTACAGATACGCAGTATTTT. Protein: CSGRQGGTDTQYF.

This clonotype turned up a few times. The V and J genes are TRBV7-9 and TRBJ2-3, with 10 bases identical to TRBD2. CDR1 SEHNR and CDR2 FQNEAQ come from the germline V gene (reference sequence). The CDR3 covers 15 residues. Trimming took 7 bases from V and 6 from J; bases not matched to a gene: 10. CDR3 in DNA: TGTGCCAGCACCTCGGGACTAGCGAAGGGCGATACGCAGTATTTT. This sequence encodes CASTSGLAKGDTQYF.

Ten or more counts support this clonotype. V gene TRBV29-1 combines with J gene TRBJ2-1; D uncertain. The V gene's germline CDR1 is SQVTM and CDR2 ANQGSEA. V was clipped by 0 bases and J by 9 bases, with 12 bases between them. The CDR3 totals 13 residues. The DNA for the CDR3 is TGCAGCGTTGAAGATCTTGTAGTTCTTGAGCAGTTCTTC. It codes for CSVEDLVVLEQFF.

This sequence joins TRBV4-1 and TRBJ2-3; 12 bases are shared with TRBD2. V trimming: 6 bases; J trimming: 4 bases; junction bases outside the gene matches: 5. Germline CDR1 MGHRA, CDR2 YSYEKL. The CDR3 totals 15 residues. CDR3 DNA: TGCGCCAGCAGGCCTAGCGGGGGGGCATCAGATACGCAGTATTTT. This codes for CASRPSGGASDTQYF.